This is a list of T cell receptor beta chains from one sample in a study of blood T cell repertoires in COVID-19. The repertoire was sequenced with immunoSEQ multiplex PCR; TCRdb's copy has only in-frame clones and lacks some. This sample yields about 200,000 clones, of which 80% to 90% are seen a single time; less than 5% belongs to the top ten. The sequenced sample consisted of PBMCs or T cells enriched from blood (not recorded which). These receptors were obtained from a woman aged 40 to 50 with acute COVID-19. CDR3s include the opening cysteine and the closing phenylalanine or tryptophan. A D gene is named only where the DNA matches it firmly. The size of a clone is reported for some rows only, either as once, few or many, or as a class for expanded clones.

J gene | V gene | D gene | clone size | CDR3 DNA | CDR3 protein
TRBJ2-7 | TRBV27 | NA | NA | TGTGCCAGCAGTCTAGAGGGCGGGATATCGGGGGAGCAGTACTTC | CASSLEGGISGEQYF
TRBJ2-3 | TRBV27 | TRBD2 | NA | TGTGCCAGCAGTCACCGACTAGCGCCCACTGTTACAGATACGCAGTATTTT | CASSHRLAPTVTDTQYF
TRBJ2-1 | TRBV27 | NA | NA | TGTGCCAGCAGTTTATCCTCCCTTGGCCACAATGAGCAGTTCTTC | CASSLSSLGHNEQFF
TRBJ2-3 | TRBV5-5 | NA | many | TGTGCCAGCAGCTTGAGAAGGGATAGCGCAGATACGCAGTATTTT | CASSLRRDSADTQYF
TRBJ2-1 | TRBV27 | NA | NA | TGTGCCAGCAGCTCGACTAGGAGGGAGCAGTTCTTC | CASSSTRREQFF
TRBJ2-5 | TRBV19 | NA | NA | TGTGCCAGTAACACACAGGGCCAAGAGACCCAGTACTTC | CASNTQGQETQYF
TRBJ2-7 | TRBV5-1 | NA | NA | TGCGCCAGCAGCCAATTCTTGACGGGGTACGAGCAGTACTTC | CASSQFLTGYEQYF
TRBJ2-3 | TRBV5-1 | TRBD2 | once | TGCGCCAGCAGCGGTAATAGCGGGAGAGGAACAGATACGCAGTATTTT | CASSGNSGRGTDTQYF
TRBJ2-7 | TRBV15 | NA | NA | TGTGCCACCAGCGGGGGGACCGGGGAGCAGTACTTC | CATSGGTGEQYF
TRBJ2-1 | TRBV2 | NA | NA | TGTGCCAGCGGACAGAGCTCCTACAATGAGCAGTTCTTC | CASGQSSYNEQFF
TRBJ2-7 | TRBV7-9 | NA | NA | TGTGCCAGCAGCCCTCTGGACTTCTACGAGCAGTACTTC | CASSPLDFYEQYF
TRBJ2-3 | TRBV7-9 | TRBD1 | NA | TGTGCCAGCAGCCAAACGGGACAGGGGGCAGGGGATACGCAGTATTTT | CASSQTGQGAGDTQYF
TRBJ1-6 | TRBV19 | TRBD1 | NA | TGTGCCAGTAGTAATACAGGGGCCTTACCCCCCCTCCACTTT | CASSNTGALPPLHF
TRBJ1-1 | TRBV7-8 | NA | few | TGTGCCAGCAGCCCTAACGCCGCGAGAAACACTGAAGCTTTCTTT | CASSPNAARNTEAFF
TRBJ2-7 | TRBV27 | TRBD2 | NA | TGTGCCAGCAGTTCCACTAGCGGAGGTAGTTACTACGAGCAGTACTTC | CASSSTSGGSYYEQYF
TRBJ2-1 | TRBV13 | TRBD2 | NA | TGTGCCAGCAGCTTAGCGGGAGGGAATGAGCAGTTCTTC | CASSLAGGNEQFF
TRBJ2-2 | TRBV9 | TRBD2 | NA | TGTGCCAGCAGCTCTCGGACTAGCGGGTACACCGGGGAGCTGTTTTTT | CASSSRTSGYTGELFF
TRBJ2-4 | TRBV2 | NA | once | TGTGCCAGCAGCAGAGAGGGTCCTACTCTAGCCAAAAACATTCAGTACTTC | CASSREGPTLAKNIQYF
TRBJ2-7 | TRBV19 | TRBD2 | NA | TGTGCCAGTAGTCCAGTGGCGGGAGGGTCCCTTGGCGAGCAGTACTTC | CASSPVAGGSLGEQYF
TRBJ2-7 | TRBV28 | NA | NA | TGTGCCAGCAGTTTCCACTTCTGGGACAAGACCTACGAGCAGTACTTC | CASSFHFWDKTYEQYF
TRBJ1-2 | TRBV3-1/TRBV3-2 | NA | few | TGTGCCAGCAGCCAAGATCGCCTCTACGGTTCTTCTCCTTATGGCTACACCTTC | CASSQDRLYGSSPYGYTF
TRBJ1-3 | TRBV7-9 | TRBD1 | once | TGTGCCAGCAGCTTAGGTATTCGACAGGGGGCAGCAGAAAACACCATATATTTT | CASSLGIRQGAAENTIYF
TRBJ2-6 | TRBV28 | NA | NA | TGTGCCAGCAGTCCCTCTGGGGCATCTGGGGCCAACGTCCTGACTTTC | CASSPSGASGANVLTF